These 20 T cell receptor beta chains were sequenced from one sample in a study of OX40 agonist ivuxolimab in advanced cancers. Assay used: immunoSEQ multiplex PCR; TCRdb lists only in-frame clones, some missing. This table has 73,000 or so clones, about 92% appearing once. The material was CD4+ or CD8+ T cells sorted from blood, obtained in a trial of the OX40 agonist ivuxolimab. The receptors were sampled from an adult with an advanced solid tumor such as melanoma, head and neck, liver or kidney cancer.

The V call is TRBV6-4, the J call TRBJ1-1; D is uncertain. The CDR3 contains 15 residues. CDR1 MRHNA and CDR2 SNTAGT come from the germline V gene. Between the trimmed V and J ends, which lost 8 bases and 1 base, there was a span of 17 bases. CDR3 in amino acids: CASRTFPGRNTEAFF. The DNA for the CDR3 is TGTGCCAGCCGCACTTTCCCGGGAAGGAACACTGAAGCTTTCTTT.

This clone was seen only once. CDR3 protein: CASSPGQANSPLHF. DNA of the CDR3: TGTGCCAGCAGCCCTGGACAGGCTAATTCACCCCTCCACTTT. The rearrangement joins TRBV9 to TRBJ1-6; 7 nucleotides match TRBD1. The J segment lost 6 bases and the V segment lost 4 bases, leaving 4 bases of the junction unmatched. Germline V lookup: CDR1 SGDLS, CDR2 YYNGEE. The CDR3 length is 14 residues.

The CDR3: CASSQWVEDYEQYF. The CDR3 nucleotides are TGCGCCAGCAGCCAATGGGTGGAGGACTACGAGCAGTACTTC. The chain couples TRBV4-1 to TRBJ2-7, with D perhaps TRBD2 (5 bases). The germline V gene encodes CDR1 MGHRA and CDR2 YSYEKL. This CDR3 spans 14 amino acids. V dropped 2 bases and J dropped 3 bases, with 11 bases sitting between them.

CDR3 sequence reads: CASSEGRVNYGYTF. The CDR3 DNA reads as TGTGCCAGCAGCGAAGGGAGGGTGAACTATGGCTACACCTTC. The chain links TRBV6-5 to TRBJ1-2; unclear D gene. V shed 6 bases and J shed 2 bases, with 13 bases lying between them. The CDR3 consists of 14 residues. The germline gives CDR1 MNHEY, CDR2 SVGAGI.

Only one count was recorded for this clone. The chain joins TRBV15 to TRBJ1-2, with D perhaps matching TRBD1 (5 bases). V lost 5 bases and J lost 6, with 16 bases in between. The CDR3 has 14 residues. Germline V gene sequence: CDR1 LNHNV, CDR2 YYDKDF (reference sequence). In nucleotides, the CDR3 is TGTGCCACCAGCCCCGGGGCGGGGATAAATGGCTACACCTTC. It codes for CATSPGAGINGYTF.

The count of this clone is one. The V and J genes are TRBV19 and TRBJ2-2; 8 nucleotides align to TRBD1. Losses at the gene ends were 6 bases for V and 1 base for J; bases not matched to a gene: 4. CDR1 is LNHDA, CDR2 SQIVND, per germline (reference sequence). The CDR3 has 15 residues. CDR3 protein: CASSPDRVNTGELFF. The DNA for the CDR3 is TGTGCCAGTAGCCCGGACAGGGTGAACACCGGGGAGCTGTTTTTT.

The chain employs TRBV7-6 and TRBJ1-1; TRBD1 agrees at 8 bases. The CDR3 is 14 residues long. With V trimmed by 5 bases and J by 1 base, 3 bases remained unmatched. Germline V lookup: CDR1 SGHVS, CDR2 FNYEAQ. The DNA for the CDR3 is TGTGCCAGCAGCGCGGGGACAGGGAACACTGAAGCTTTCTTT. Encoded protein: CASSAGTGNTEAFF.

The CDR3 reads CASSHLTPTAGTNEQYF. Written as DNA, the CDR3 is TGCGCCAGCAGCCACCTGACACCCACGGCTGGAACCAACGAGCAGTACTTC. The chain joins TRBV4-1 to TRBJ2-7, with D unresolved. CDR1 is MGHRA and CDR2 is YSYEKL in the germline V gene. Deletions cut 3 bases from V and 5 bases from J, with 23 bases between. CDR3 size: 17 residues.

This chain joins TRBV5-6 and TRBJ1-6; D is undetermined. Germline V gene lookup returns CDR1 SGHDT and CDR2 YYEEEE. CDR3 size: 17 residues. Trimming cost V 0 bases and J 0 bases, with 10 bases left between them. This chain's CDR3 is CASSLAGQSSYNSPLHF. In DNA form, the CDR3 reads TGTGCCAGCAGCTTGGCCGGGCAGAGCTCCTATAATTCACCCCTCCACTTT.

The chain links TRBV6-5 to TRBJ2-5; no reliable D call. The CDR3 has 15 residues. Per germline, CDR1 MNHEY and CDR2 SVGAGI. V lost 0 bases and J 5 bases, leaving 13 bases between the germline ends. DNA for the CDR3: TGTGCCAGCAGTTACTCTCTGGGTTCAAGGGAGACCCAGTACTTC. This translates into CASSYSLGSRETQYF.

CDR3 coding DNA: TGTGCCAGTACCCTATATGCGGGGAACGAGCAGTACTTC. It encodes CASTLYAGNEQYF. This chain joins TRBV19 and TRBJ2-7, with TRBD2 as a possible D gene (6 bases). Germline values: CDR1 LNHDA, CDR2 SQIVND (reference sequence). The V end was cut by 7 bases, the J end by 5 bases, with 15 bases between. This CDR3 spans 13 amino acids. Full variable domain (outside the CDR3, taken from reference TRBV19 and TRBJ2-7): DGGITQSPKYLFRKEGQNVTLSCEQNLNHDAMYWYRQDPGQGLRLIYYSQIVNDFQKGDIAEGYSVSREKKESFPLTVTSAQKNPTAFYLCASTLYAGNEQYFGPGTRLTVT.

As concerns this clone: The sample has other DNA sequences that encode this CDR3 too. In nucleotides, the CDR3 is TGTGCCAGCAGTTTAGCAGTAAACTATGGCTACACCTTC. Protein product: CASSLAVNYGYTF. The chain employs TRBV27 and TRBJ1-2; D call uncertain. Trimming removed 2 bases at V and 2 bases at J, with 6 bases between. CDR1 and CDR2 (germline): MNHEY, SMNVEV (reference sequence). The CDR3 contains 13 residues.

The V gene is TRBV6-1, the J gene TRBJ1-3; 8 bases agree with TRBD1. The germline V gene encodes CDR1 MNHNS and CDR2 SASEGT. The CDR3 loop spans 15 amino acids. Unmatched junction bases numbered 1, after V lost 1 base and J lost 2 bases. CDR3 residues: CASSEGTGPGNTIYF. CDR3 bases: TGTGCCAGCAGTGAAGGGACAGGGCCTGGAAACACCATATATTTT.

This clone was observed a handful of times. The rearrangement uses TRBV9 and TRBJ1-1; D not resolved. Germline CDR1 is SGDLS and CDR2 is YYNGEE. CDR3 length: 12 residues. With 3 bases removed from V and 3 bases from J, the gap between germline ends came to 6 bases. The DNA for the CDR3 is TGTGCCAGCAGCGGGAGCTACACTGAAGCTTTCTTT. Translation gives CASSGSYTEAFF.

The V call is TRBV6-5, the J call TRBJ2-1; 10 bases are a match to TRBD1. This CDR3 has 16 amino acids. CDR1 and CDR2 from the germline V gene are MNHEY and SVGAGI. The V gene end was trimmed by 0 bases and the J gene end by 7 bases; junction bases not matched to a gene: 6. CDR3 sequence (DNA): TGTGCCAGCAGTTACTCCGGGACAGGGGCCATTAATGAGCAGTTCTTC. The encoded protein is CASSYSGTGAINEQFF.

The chain carries TRBV2 and TRBJ2-3; either TRBD1 or TRBD2 may supply D (6 bases each). The V end was cut by 4 bases, the J end by 2 bases, with 10 bases between. Germline CDR1 SNHLY, CDR2 FYNNEI. The CDR3 has 14 residues. CDR3 sequence: CASSAGAHTDTQYF. DNA for the CDR3: TGTGCCAGCAGTGCGGGGGCACACACAGATACGCAGTATTTT.

In this sample, this clone turned up a few times. This chain connects TRBV7-9 to TRBJ2-7; the D gene is possibly TRBD1 (6 bases). Trimming cost V 7 bases and J 6 bases, with 13 bases left between them. There are 12 residues in the CDR3. Per germline, CDR1 SEHNR and CDR2 FQNEAQ (reference sequence). The CDR3 reads CASNTGIREQYF. CDR3 in DNA: TGTGCCAGCAACACAGGGATACGCGAGCAGTACTTC.

The chain has TRBV9 and TRBJ2-1, with 10 bases fitting TRBD2. Germline CDR1 reads SGDLS; CDR2 reads YYNGEE. This CDR3 is built from 17 residues. The trim removed 0 bases at V and 4 bases at J, leaving 7 bases unmatched. CDR3 DNA sequence: TGTGCCAGCAGCGTAGTAAGCGGGGGGGCGAGTTACAATGAGCAGTTCTTC. Amino acid sequence: CASSVVSGGASYNEQFF.

The V call is TRBV7-9, the J call TRBJ1-5; the D is unclear. The V gene's germline CDR1 is SEHNR and CDR2 FQNEAQ (reference sequence). Trimming cost V 5 bases and J 0 bases, with 5 bases left between them. The CDR3 runs to 13 residues. DNA of the CDR3: TGTGCCAGCAGCCTAAATAGCAATCAGCCCCAGCATTTT. It is translated as CASSLNSNQPQHF.

V is TRBV10-3 and J is TRBJ1-2, with D tentatively TRBD1 (6 bases). CDR3 length: 16 residues. Germline CDR1 ENHRY, CDR2 SYGVKD. Trimming removed 2 bases from V and 7 bases from J, with 20 bases in between. Here the CDR3 DNA reads TGTGCCATCAGTGAGATAACAGGGTTACAGCTAGTTGGCTACACCTTC. This sequence encodes CAISEITGLQLVGYTF.